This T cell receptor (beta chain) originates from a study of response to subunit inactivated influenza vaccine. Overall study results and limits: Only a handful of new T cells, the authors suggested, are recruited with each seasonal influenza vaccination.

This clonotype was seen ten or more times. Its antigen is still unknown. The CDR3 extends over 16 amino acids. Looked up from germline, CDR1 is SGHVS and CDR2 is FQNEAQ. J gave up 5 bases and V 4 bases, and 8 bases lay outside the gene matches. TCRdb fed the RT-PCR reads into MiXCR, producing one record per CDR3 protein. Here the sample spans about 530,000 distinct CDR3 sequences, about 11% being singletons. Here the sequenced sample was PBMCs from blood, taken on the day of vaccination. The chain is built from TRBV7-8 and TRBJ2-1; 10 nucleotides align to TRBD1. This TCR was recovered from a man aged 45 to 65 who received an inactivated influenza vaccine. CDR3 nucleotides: TGTGCCAGCAGCTCCTACGACAGGGGGCTCGACAATGAGCAGTTCTTC. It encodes CASSSYDRGLDNEQFF.